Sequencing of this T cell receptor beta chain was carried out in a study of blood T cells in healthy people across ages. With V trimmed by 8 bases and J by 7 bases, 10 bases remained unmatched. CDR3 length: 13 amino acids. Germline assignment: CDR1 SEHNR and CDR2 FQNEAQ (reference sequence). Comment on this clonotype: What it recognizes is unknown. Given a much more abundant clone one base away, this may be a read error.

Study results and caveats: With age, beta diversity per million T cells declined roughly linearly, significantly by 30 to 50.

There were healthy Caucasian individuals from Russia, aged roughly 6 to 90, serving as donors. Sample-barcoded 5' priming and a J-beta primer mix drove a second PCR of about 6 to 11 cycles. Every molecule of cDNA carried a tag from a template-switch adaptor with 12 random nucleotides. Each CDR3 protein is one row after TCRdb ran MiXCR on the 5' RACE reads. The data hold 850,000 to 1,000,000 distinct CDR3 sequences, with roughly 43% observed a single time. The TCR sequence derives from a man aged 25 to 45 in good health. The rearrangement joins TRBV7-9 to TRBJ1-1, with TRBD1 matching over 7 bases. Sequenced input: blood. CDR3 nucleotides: TGTGCCAGCTGCGCCGGGACAGAGTTTGAAGCTTTCTTT. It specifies CASCAGTEFEAFF.